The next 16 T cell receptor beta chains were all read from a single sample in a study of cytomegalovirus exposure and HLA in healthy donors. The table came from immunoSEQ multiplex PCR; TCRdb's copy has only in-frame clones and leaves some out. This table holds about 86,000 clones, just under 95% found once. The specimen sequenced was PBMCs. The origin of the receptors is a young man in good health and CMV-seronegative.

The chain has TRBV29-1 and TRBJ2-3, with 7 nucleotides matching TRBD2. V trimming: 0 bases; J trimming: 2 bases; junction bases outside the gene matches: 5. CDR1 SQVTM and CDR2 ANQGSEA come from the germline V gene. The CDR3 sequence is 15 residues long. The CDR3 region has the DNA TGCAGCGTTGAAGATTGGGGGGGTACCACAGATACGCAGTATTTT. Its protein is CSVEDWGGTTDTQYF.

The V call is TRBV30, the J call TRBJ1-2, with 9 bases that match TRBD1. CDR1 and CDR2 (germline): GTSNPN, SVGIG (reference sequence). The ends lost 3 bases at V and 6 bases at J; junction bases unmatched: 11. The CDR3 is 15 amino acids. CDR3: CAWRLAQGALDGYTF. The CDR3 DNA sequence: TGTGCCTGGAGACTGGCACAGGGGGCCTTGGATGGCTACACCTTC. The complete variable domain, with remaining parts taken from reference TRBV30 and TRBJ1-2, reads SQTIHQWPATLVQPVGSPLSLECTVEGTSNPNLYWYRQAAGRGLQLLFYSVGIGQISSEVPQNLSASRPQDRQFILSSKKLLLSDSGFYLCAWRLAQGALDGYTFGSGTRLTVV.

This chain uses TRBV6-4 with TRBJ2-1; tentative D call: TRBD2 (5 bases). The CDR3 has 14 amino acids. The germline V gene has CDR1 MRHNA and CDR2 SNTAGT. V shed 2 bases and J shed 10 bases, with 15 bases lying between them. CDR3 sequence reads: CASSDPRYSGEQFF. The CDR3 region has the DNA TGTGCCAGCAGTGACCCAAGGTACAGCGGAGAGCAGTTCTTC.

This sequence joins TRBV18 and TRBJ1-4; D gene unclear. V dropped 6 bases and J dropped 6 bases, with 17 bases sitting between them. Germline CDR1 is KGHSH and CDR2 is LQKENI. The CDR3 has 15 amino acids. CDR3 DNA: TGTGCCAGCTCCAAGGTAGTAGCTACCGATGAAAAACTGTTTTTT. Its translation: CASSKVVATDEKLFF.

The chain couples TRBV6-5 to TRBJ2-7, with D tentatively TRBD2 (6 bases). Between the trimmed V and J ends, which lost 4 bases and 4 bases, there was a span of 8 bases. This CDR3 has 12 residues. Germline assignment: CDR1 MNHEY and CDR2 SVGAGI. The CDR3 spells CASSLGGYEQYF. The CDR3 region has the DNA TGTGCCAGCAGTTTGGGGGGATACGAGCAGTACTTC.

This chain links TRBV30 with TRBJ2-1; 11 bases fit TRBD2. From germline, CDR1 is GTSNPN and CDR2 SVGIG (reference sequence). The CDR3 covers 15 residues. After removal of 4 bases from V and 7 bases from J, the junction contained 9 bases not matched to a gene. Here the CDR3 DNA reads TGTGCCTGGACCCCGGGACTAGCGGAATCTAATGAGCAGTTCTTC. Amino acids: CAWTPGLAESNEQFF.

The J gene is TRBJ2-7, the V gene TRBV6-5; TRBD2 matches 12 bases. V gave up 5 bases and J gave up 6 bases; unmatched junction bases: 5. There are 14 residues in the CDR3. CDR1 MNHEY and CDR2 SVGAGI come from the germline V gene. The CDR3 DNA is TGTGCCAGCAGTATACCTAGCGGGAGGGGCGAGCAGTACTTC. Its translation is CASSIPSGRGEQYF.

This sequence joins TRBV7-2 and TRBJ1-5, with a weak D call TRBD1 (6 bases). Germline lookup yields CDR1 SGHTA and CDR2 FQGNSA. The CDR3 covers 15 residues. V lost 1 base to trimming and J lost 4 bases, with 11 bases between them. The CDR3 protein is CASSLDQGTNQPQHF. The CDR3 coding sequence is TGTGCCAGCAGCTTAGATCAAGGGACAAATCAGCCCCAGCATTTT.

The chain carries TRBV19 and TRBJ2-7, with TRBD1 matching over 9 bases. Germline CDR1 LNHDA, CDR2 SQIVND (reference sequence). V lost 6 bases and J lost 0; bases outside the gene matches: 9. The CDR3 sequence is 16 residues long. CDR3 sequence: CASSPYRGQGSYEQYF. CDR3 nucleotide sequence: TGTGCCAGTAGCCCCTACCGGGGACAGGGCTCCTACGAGCAGTACTTC.

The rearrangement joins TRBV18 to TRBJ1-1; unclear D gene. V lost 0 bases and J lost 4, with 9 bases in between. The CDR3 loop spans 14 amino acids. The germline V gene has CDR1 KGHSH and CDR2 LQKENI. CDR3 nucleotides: TGTGCCAGCTCACCACCCCCTCGGGGCACTGAAGCTTTCTTT. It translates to CASSPPPRGTEAFF. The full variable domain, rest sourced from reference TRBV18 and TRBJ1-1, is NAGVMQNPRHLVRRRGQEARLRCSPMKGHSHVYWYRQLPEEGLKFMVYLQKENIIDESGMPKERFSAEFPKEGPSILRIQQVVRGDSAAYFCASSPPPRGTEAFFGQGTRLTVV.

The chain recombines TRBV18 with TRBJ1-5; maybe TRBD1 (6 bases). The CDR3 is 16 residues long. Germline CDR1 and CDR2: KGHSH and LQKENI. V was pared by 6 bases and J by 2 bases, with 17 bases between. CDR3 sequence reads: CASSPGQWVGNQPQHF. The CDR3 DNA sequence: TGTGCCAGCTCCCCTGGACAGTGGGTAGGCAATCAGCCCCAGCATTTT.

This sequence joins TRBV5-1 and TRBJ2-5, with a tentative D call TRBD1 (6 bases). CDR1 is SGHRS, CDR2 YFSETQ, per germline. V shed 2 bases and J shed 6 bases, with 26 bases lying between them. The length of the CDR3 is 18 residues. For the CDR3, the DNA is TGCGCCAGCAGCTTCTATGGGACACTAAAAGGGGGAATACAGACCCAGTACTTC. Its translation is CASSFYGTLKGGIQTQYF.

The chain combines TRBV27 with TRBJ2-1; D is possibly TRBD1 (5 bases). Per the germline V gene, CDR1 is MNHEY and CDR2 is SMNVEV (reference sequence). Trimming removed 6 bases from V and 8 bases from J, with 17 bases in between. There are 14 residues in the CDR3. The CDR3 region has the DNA TGTGCCAGCAGGCCTCCAAGGGGCCGCGATGAGCAGTTCTTC. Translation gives CASRPPRGRDEQFF.

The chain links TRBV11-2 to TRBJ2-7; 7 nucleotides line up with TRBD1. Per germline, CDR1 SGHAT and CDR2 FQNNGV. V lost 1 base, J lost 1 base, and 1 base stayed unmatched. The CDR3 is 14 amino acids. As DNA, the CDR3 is TGTGCCAGCAGCTTAGTGGGACAGTCCTACGAGCAGTACTTC. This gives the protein CASSLVGQSYEQYF.

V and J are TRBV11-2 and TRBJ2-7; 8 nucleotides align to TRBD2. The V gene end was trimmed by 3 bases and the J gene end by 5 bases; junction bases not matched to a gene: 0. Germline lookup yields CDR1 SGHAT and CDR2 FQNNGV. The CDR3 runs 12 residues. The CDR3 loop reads CASSFSGDEQYF. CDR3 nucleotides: TGTGCCAGCAGCTTTAGCGGGGACGAGCAGTACTTC.

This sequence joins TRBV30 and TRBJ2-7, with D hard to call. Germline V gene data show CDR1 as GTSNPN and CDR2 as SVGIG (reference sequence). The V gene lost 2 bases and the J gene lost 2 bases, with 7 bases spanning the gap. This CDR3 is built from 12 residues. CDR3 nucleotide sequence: TGTGCCTGGAGTCACAGTGCCTACGAGCAGTACTTC. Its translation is CAWSHSAYEQYF. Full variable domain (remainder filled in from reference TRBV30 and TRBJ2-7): SQTIHQWPATLVQPVGSPLSLECTVEGTSNPNLYWYRQAAGRGLQLLFYSVGIGQISSEVPQNLSASRPQDRQFILSSKKLLLSDSGFYLCAWSHSAYEQYFGPGTRLTVT.